The rows below give T cell receptor beta chains drawn from one sample of a study of PD-L1 blockade in urothelial cancer. TCRdb's copy holds only in-frame clones and misses some; the assay was immunoSEQ multiplex PCR. The data hold 66,000 or so clones, with about nine tenths observed a single time. The source was PBMCs, collected around atezolizumab (anti-PD-L1) treatment. The receptors here all came from a man in his sixties with urothelial cancer. The CDR3 runs from the conserved cysteine through the conserved F or W. D genes are given only for firm matches. Not every row has a clone size; where given, it reads once, few, many or a size class.

>TRBV2|-|-|TRBJ1-6
CASRRQSNSPLHF
TGTGCCAGCCGCCGACAAAGCAATTCACCCCTCCACTTT
>TRBV7-3|TRBD2|-|TRBJ2-1
CASSISGGPYNEQFF
TGTGCCAGCAGCATTAGCGGGGGACCTTACAATGAGCAGTTCTTC
>TRBV19|-|few|TRBJ1-1
CASSIQGYTEAFF
TGTGCCAGTAGCATCCAGGGATACACTGAAGCTTTCTTT
>TRBV5-1|-|-|TRBJ1-2
CASSSGQRNYGYTF
TGCGCCAGCAGCTCGGGACAACGTAACTATGGCTACACCTTC
>TRBV29-1|TRBD2|-|TRBJ2-2
CSVGRGGTNTGELFF
TGCAGCGTGGGTCGGGGGGGGACGAACACCGGGGAGCTGTTTTTT
>TRBV5-1|TRBD1|-|TRBJ1-1
CASTTGTGTMNTEAFF
TGCGCCAGTACCACCGGGACAGGAACCATGAACACTGAAGCTTTCTTT
>TRBV7-9|-|-|TRBJ2-6
CASSNQDSGANVLTF
TGTGCCAGCAGCAATCAGGACTCTGGGGCCAACGTCCTGACTTTC
>TRBV4-1|-|-|TRBJ2-7
CASSLQVSYEQYF
TGCGCCAGCAGCCTACAGGTTTCCTACGAGCAGTACTTC
>TRBV2|TRBD2|-|TRBJ2-2
CASNAGGPYGELFF
TGTGCCAGCAATGCGGGAGGGCCTTACGGGGAGCTGTTTTTT
>TRBV6-5|TRBD1|-|TRBJ2-7
CASSYSGTGKYEQYF
TGTGCCAGCAGTTACTCCGGGACAGGGAAATACGAGCAGTACTTC
>TRBV28|-|-|TRBJ2-7
CASSLTQYEQYF
TGTGCCAGCAGTCTCACCCAGTACGAGCAGTACTTC
>TRBV6-6|TRBD1|once|TRBJ2-7
CASSSPDRGSSYEQYF
TGTGCCAGCAGTTCTCCAGACAGGGGTAGCTCCTACGAGCAGTACTTC
>TRBV21-1|-|-|TRBJ1-1
CASSKGTGGTEAFF
TGTGCCAGCAGCAAAGGGACAGGGGGCACTGAAGCTTTCTTT
>TRBV7-2|TRBD2|-|TRBJ2-5
CASSSIAGGGETQYF
TGTGCCAGCAGCTCAATAGCGGGAGGGGGAGAGACCCAGTACTTC
>TRBV5-5|TRBD2|-|TRBJ2-3
CASSLALATDTQYF
TGTGCCAGCAGCTTGGCACTAGCGACAGATACGCAGTATTTT
>TRBV5-1|TRBD2|-|TRBJ2-1
CASSLILAGGNEQFF
TGCGCCAGCAGCTTGATTCTAGCGGGTGGTAATGAGCAGTTCTTC
>TRBV5-1|-|-|TRBJ1-1
CASSLRGTEAFF
TGCGCCAGCAGCTTAAGGGGCACTGAAGCTTTCTTT
>TRBV7-2|TRBD2|-|TRBJ2-7
CASSLIAGTYEQYF
TGTGCCAGCAGCTTAATAGCGGGGACCTACGAGCAGTACTTC
>TRBV7-9|TRBD1|-|TRBJ1-4
CASSLSTGVPTNEKLFF
TGTGCCAGCAGCTTATCGACAGGGGTACCAACTAATGAAAAACTGTTTTTT
>TRBV18|TRBD1|-|TRBJ2-7
CASSGAGTGAPYEQYF
TGTGCCAGCTCAGGGGCGGGGACAGGGGCCCCCTACGAGCAGTACTTC
>TRBV5-4|TRBD1|-|TRBJ2-5
CASSPITGGVKETQYF
TGTGCCAGCAGCCCTATTACAGGGGGCGTAAAGGAGACCCAGTACTTC
>TRBV27|TRBD2|-|TRBJ2-3
CASSSPTSGRTDTQYF
TGTGCCAGCAGTTCCCCGACTAGCGGGAGAACAGATACGCAGTATTTT
>TRBV19|TRBD1|-|TRBJ2-7
CASSIDLRTGLRHEQYF
TGTGCCAGTAGTATAGATCTCCGGACAGGGTTAAGGCACGAGCAGTACTTC
>TRBV5-4|TRBD2|-|TRBJ2-3
CASSLLASGGAADTQYF
TGTGCCAGCAGCTTGTTGGCTAGCGGGGGGGCGGCAGATACGCAGTATTTT
>TRBV7-2|TRBD1|-|TRBJ1-2
CASSSRQGDSYTF
TGTGCCAGCAGCTCGAGACAGGGGGACAGCTACACCTTC
>TRBV10-3|-|-|TRBJ2-7
CAILGEMAYEQYF
TGTGCCATCCTCGGGGAAATGGCCTACGAGCAGTACTTC
>TRBV30|-|few|TRBJ1-2
CAWSQRRQNYGYTF
TGTGCCTGGAGTCAAAGGCGGCAGAACTATGGCTACACCTTC
>TRBV27|-|-|TRBJ2-1
CASTRSSYNEQFF
TGTGCCAGCACGAGAAGCTCCTACAATGAGCAGTTCTTC
>TRBV5-1|-|once|TRBJ2-7
CASSLAGSYEQYF
TGCGCCAGCAGCTTGGCAGGTTCCTACGAGCAGTACTTC
>TRBV6-5|-|-|TRBJ1-4
CASSQTWRQNEKLFF
TGTGCCAGCAGTCAAACTTGGAGACAGAATGAAAAACTGTTTTTT
>TRBV30|-|-|TRBJ2-7
CAWNYGRSGEQYF
TGTGCCTGGAATTACGGGAGATCGGGGGAGCAGTACTTC